The 16 T cell receptor beta chains below come from one sample, sequenced in a study of blood T cell repertoires in COVID-19. Clones were sequenced by immunoSEQ multiplex PCR, and TCRdb holds only the in-frame ones, with some missing. The sample consists of around 310,000 clones, roughly 89% of them appearing once. Specimen: peripheral blood. These receptor sequences come from a middle-aged woman with COVID-19, enrolled during active disease.

The chain employs TRBV6-5 and TRBJ1-1, with D possibly TRBD1 on 5 matching bases. Germline CDR1 is MNHEY and CDR2 is SVGAGI. The CDR3 length is 13 residues. Trimming shortened V by 8 bases and J by 6 bases, and 16 bases separated the two germline ends. The chain's CDR3 is CASWRHAGSEAFF. CDR3 coding DNA: TGTGCCAGCTGGCGACACGCAGGGTCTGAAGCTTTCTTT.

This clone came up once. The chain recombines TRBV10-2 with TRBJ1-5; no clear D gene. V shed 7 bases and J shed 2 bases, with 12 bases lying between them. CDR1 and CDR2 from the germline V gene are WSHSY and SAAADI. This CDR3 comprises 14 residues. CDR3 sequence (DNA): TGCGCCAGCACAGGAAGTGGCGGCAATCAGCCCCAGCATTTT. Encoded protein: CASTGSGGNQPQHF.

This rearrangement joins TRBV24-1 to TRBJ2-7; a weak D match, TRBD2 (5 bases). The V gene's germline CDR1 is KGHDR and CDR2 SFDVKD. Deletions cut 3 bases from V and 0 bases from J, with 11 bases between. This CDR3 spans 15 amino acids. For the CDR3, the DNA is TGTGCCACCAGTGATCCCGGACTGGGCTCCTACGAGCAGTACTTC. This encodes CATSDPGLGSYEQYF.

The chain couples TRBV19 to TRBJ2-7; 7 nucleotides align to TRBD1. The length of the CDR3 is 14 residues. Unmatched junction bases numbered 10, after V lost 4 bases and J lost 7 bases. Germline assignment: CDR1 LNHDA and CDR2 SQIVND (reference sequence). The CDR3 DNA is TGTGCCAGTAGTACAGACAGGGCCTCCAGAGAGCAGTACTTC. Its protein product is CASSTDRASREQYF.

This chain connects TRBV5-1 to TRBJ1-5, with D maybe TRBD1 (6 bases). V lost 2 bases and J 7 bases, leaving 10 bases between the germline ends. The CDR3 has 13 amino acids. Germline V gene lookup returns CDR1 SGHRS and CDR2 YFSETQ. CDR3: CASSFGGAQPQHF. The CDR3 DNA reads TGCGCCAGCAGCTTCGGGGGGGCCCAGCCCCAGCATTTT. The full variable domain, completed using reference TRBV5-1 and TRBJ1-5, is KAGVTQTPRYLIKTRGQQVTLSCSPISGHRSVSWYQQTPGQGLQFLFEYFSETQRNKGNFPGRFSGRQFSNSRSEMNVSTLELGDSALYLCASSFGGAQPQHFGDGTRLSIL.

This clone was seen a handful of times. The genes are TRBV6-2 or TRBV6-3 and TRBJ1-5, with 9 bases aligning to TRBD1. The CDR3 contains 16 residues. Per the germline V gene, CDR1 is MNHEY and CDR2 is SVGEGT. J lost 6 bases, V lost 0 bases, and 6 bases had no gene match. Written as DNA, the CDR3 is TGTGCCAGCAGTTACTCGAGGGACAGGGCTTCTCAGCCCCAGCATTTT. Translating it yields CASSYSRDRASQPQHF.

The chain is built from TRBV19 and TRBJ1-1, with D uncertain. There are 15 residues in the CDR3. CDR1 and CDR2 from the germline V gene are LNHDA and SQIVND (reference sequence). The V and J ends lost 7 bases and 4 bases respectively, with 19 bases between them. CDR3 in amino acids: CASKKPGRTGTEAFF. As DNA, the CDR3 is TGTGCCAGTAAGAAACCCGGCCGCACGGGCACTGAAGCTTTCTTT.

The genes are TRBV5-1 and TRBJ2-7, with D possibly being TRBD2 (5 bases). In germline, CDR1 is SGHRS, CDR2 YFSETQ. The CDR3 has 17 residues. Between the trimmed V and J ends, which lost 6 bases and 2 bases, there was a span of 24 bases. The chain's CDR3 is CASIPIPSVDGTYEQYF. The CDR3 DNA is TGCGCCAGCATCCCCATCCCTTCGGTCGACGGGACCTACGAGCAGTACTTC.

This clone was found once. The chain has TRBV28 and TRBJ1-2; perhaps TRBD1 as D (5 bases). Germline V gives CDR1 MDHEN, CDR2 SYDVKM. Trimming left V 5 bases short and J 5 bases short, with 12 bases between. The CDR3 loop spans 13 amino acids. In nucleotides, the CDR3 is TGTGCCAGCAGTCCGGACAACGTTTATGGCTACACCTTC. As protein: CASSPDNVYGYTF.

The chain is built from TRBV10-3 and TRBJ1-1; 7 nucleotides line up with TRBD1. The CDR3 is 13 residues long. Germline CDR1 ENHRY, CDR2 SYGVKD. The ends lost 7 bases at V and 3 bases at J; junction bases unmatched: 5. The CDR3 sequence is CAITPRGDTEAFF. The CDR3 nucleotides read TGTGCCATCACCCCCAGGGGGGACACTGAAGCTTTCTTT.

Regarding this clone: At one end the junction does not follow the germline gene, possibly because of a read error. The chain couples TRBV19 to TRBJ1-2; 9 positions match TRBD1. Germline assignment: CDR1 LNHDA and CDR2 SQIVND (reference sequence). The CDR3 loop spans 13 amino acids. This CDR3 reads CASSIDGTGSESF. The CDR3 coding sequence is TGTGCCAGTAGTATAGACGGGACAGGGAGTGAATCCTTC.

The V and J genes are TRBV7-3 and TRBJ2-7, with a weak D call TRBD1 (6 bases). The CDR3 is made up of 13 amino acids. Trimming cost V 4 bases and J 6 bases, with 13 bases left between them. Germline V gives CDR1 SGHTA, CDR2 FQGTGA. CDR3 sequence reads: CASSWIDRTEQYF. In DNA form, the CDR3 reads TGTGCCAGCAGCTGGATCGACAGGACCGAGCAGTACTTC.

This clone was seen only a few times. This rearrangement joins TRBV6-5 to TRBJ2-7, with 11 bases fitting TRBD2. CDR3 length: 15 residues. The ends lost 2 bases at V and 4 bases at J; junction bases unmatched: 4. The V gene's germline CDR1 is MNHEY and CDR2 SVGAGI. In DNA, the CDR3 is TGTGCCAGCAGTTACCAGACTAGCGGGAAGTACGAGCAGTACTTC. Its protein is CASSYQTSGKYEQYF.

The chain joins TRBV18 to TRBJ2-5; D might be TRBD1 (5 bases). Germline V gene lookup returns CDR1 KGHSH and CDR2 LQKENI. Deletions cut 3 bases from V and 6 bases from J, with 14 bases between. This CDR3 region has 14 residues. The CDR3 is CASSPGRVGKTQYF. CDR3 sequence (DNA): TGTGCCAGCTCACCTGGCAGGGTCGGAAAGACCCAGTACTTC.

The chain is built from TRBV6-2 or TRBV6-3 and TRBJ1-4, with TRBD1 matching over 9 bases. This CDR3 comprises 14 residues. The V gene end was trimmed by 6 bases and the J gene end by 5 bases; junction bases not matched to a gene: 4. Per germline, CDR1 MNHEY and CDR2 SVGEGT. CDR3 region: CASSHRGRNEKLFF. The CDR3 DNA is TGTGCCAGCAGCCACAGGGGGCGAAATGAAAAACTGTTTTTT.

This clone turned up a few times. The chain employs TRBV24-1 and TRBJ1-2, with D possibly being TRBD1 (5 bases). With 4 bases removed from V and 5 bases from J, the gap between germline ends came to 7 bases. The V gene's germline CDR1 is KGHDR and CDR2 SFDVKD. CDR3 length: 12 residues. The CDR3 protein is CATSEQEYGYTF. The DNA of the CDR3 is TGTGCCACCAGTGAACAGGAGTATGGCTACACCTTC.